The 23 T cell receptor beta chains below come from one sample, sequenced in a study of blood T cell repertoires in COVID-19. Libraries were prepared by immunoSEQ multiplex PCR; TCRdb keeps only in-frame clonotypes and omits some of them. The table has 100,000 to 150,000 clones, over 75% seen once; the top ten hold around 9.8%. Material for sequencing was peripheral blood. The receptors originated from a man aged 35 to 55 with active or convalescent COVID-19.

The genes are TRBV7-3 and TRBJ2-7; TRBD2 agrees at 9 bases. Germline CDR1 is SGHTA and CDR2 is FQGTGA. J was trimmed by 2 bases and V by 0 bases; bases with no gene match: 2. This CDR3 is 15 amino acids long. In DNA, the CDR3 is TGTGCCAGCAGCTTAACTAGCGGGGGAACCTACGAGCAGTACTTC. This encodes CASSLTSGGTYEQYF.

The genes are TRBV5-1 and TRBJ2-2, with D possibly TRBD1 on 5 matching bases. Looked up from germline, CDR1 is SGHRS and CDR2 is YFSETQ. The CDR3 consists of 15 residues. Trimming cost V 4 bases and J 2 bases, with 12 bases left between them. CDR3 sequence reads: CASSLTALNTGELFF. In nucleotides, the CDR3 is TGCGCCAGCAGCCTGACAGCCCTAAACACCGGGGAGCTGTTTTTT.

The chain carries TRBV2 and TRBJ1-6; TRBD1 might be the D (5 bases). The CDR3 runs 16 residues. Germline V CDR1 and CDR2: SNHLY, FYNNEI. Trimming left V 3 bases short and J 13 bases short, with 22 bases between. The chain's CDR3 is CASSDSADSRLIPLHF. CDR3 nucleotides: TGTGCCAGCAGTGATTCGGCCGACAGCAGGCTTATTCCCCTCCACTTT.

The rearrangement links TRBV5-1 to TRBJ2-4, with TRBD1 matching over 11 bases. The J segment lost 5 bases and the V segment lost 4 bases, leaving 8 bases of the junction unmatched. There are 16 residues in the CDR3. Germline assignment: CDR1 SGHRS and CDR2 YFSETQ. CDR3 coding DNA: TGCGCCAGCAGCCCAGGACAGGGGGCGCCCGAAAACATTCAGTACTTC. Its protein product is CASSPGQGAPENIQYF.

This clone has just a few counts. The chain has TRBV19 and TRBJ1-6, with a possible D match to TRBD1 (5 bases). V lost 3 bases, J lost 9 bases, and 15 bases lay in between. This CDR3 is 15 amino acids long. CDR1 LNHDA and CDR2 SQIVND come from the germline V gene (reference sequence). CDR3 sequence (DNA): TGTGCCAGTAGTATTGGGGGGGAATATGGTTCACCCCTCCACTTT. Translated, it gives CASSIGGEYGSPLHF.

CDR3 in DNA: TGTGCCAGCAGCGAGACAGGGAAAGTTTCACCCCTCCACTTT. It is translated as CASSETGKVSPLHF. The gene calls are TRBV13 and TRBJ1-6; TRBD1 matches at 7 bases. The germline gives CDR1 PRHDT, CDR2 FYEKMQ (reference sequence). J gave up 9 bases and V 5 bases, and 7 bases lay outside the gene matches. The CDR3 spans 14 residues.

V gene TRBV5-1 combines with J gene TRBJ2-3; TRBD1 aligns across 9 bases. In germline, CDR1 is SGHRS, CDR2 YFSETQ. After removal of 1 base from V and 0 bases from J, the junction contained 3 bases not matched to a gene. The length of the CDR3 is 16 residues. CDR3 sequence: CASSLWGQGSTDTQYF. The CDR3 coding sequence is TGCGCCAGCAGCTTGTGGGGACAGGGAAGCACAGATACGCAGTATTTT.

The rearrangement joins TRBV10-2 to TRBJ2-3; a weak D match, TRBD2 (6 bases). Trimming took 6 bases from V and 0 from J, leaving 13 bases between them. The CDR3 sequence is 15 residues long. In germline, CDR1 is WSHSY, CDR2 SAAADI. The CDR3 reads CASSLPGLSTDTQYF. The CDR3 DNA follows: TGCGCCAGCAGCTTACCGGGACTCAGCACAGATACGCAGTATTTT.

The chain uses TRBV7-2 and TRBJ2-3, with D perhaps TRBD2 (6 bases). The CDR3 totals 16 residues. V was cut by 4 bases and J by 1 base, with 15 bases left in between. Germline lookup yields CDR1 SGHTA and CDR2 FQGNSA. CDR3 nucleotide sequence: TGTGCCAGCAGCTCATCATTAGCGGTCGGCACAGATACGCAGTATTTT. It yields the protein CASSSSLAVGTDTQYF.

The rearrangement uses TRBV24-1 and TRBJ2-1; TRBD2 is a possible D gene (5 bases). There are 17 residues in the CDR3. Trimming removed 2 bases at V and 6 bases at J, with 19 bases between. Germline-derived CDR1 and CDR2 are KGHDR and SFDVKD. CDR3 DNA: TGTGCCACCAGTGATTATCTGTACATCGGAGAGGGCAATGAGCAGTTCTTC. Protein sequence: CATSDYLYIGEGNEQFF.

This clone was picked up one time. V gene TRBV7-2 combines with J gene TRBJ1-1; no definite D call. The germline gives CDR1 SGHTA, CDR2 FQGNSA. The V and J ends lost 1 base and 9 bases respectively, with 18 bases between them. CDR3 length equals 15 residues. CDR3 nucleotides: TGTGCCAGCAGCTTAGTTGCGGGCCAGACCACCAAAGCTTTCTTT. Its translation is CASSLVAGQTTKAFF. The entire variable domain, with the rest obtained from reference TRBV7-2 and TRBJ1-1, is as follows: GAGVSQSPSNKVTEKGKDVELRCDPISGHTALYWYRQSLGQGLEFLIYFQGNSAPDKSGLPSDRFSAERTGGSVSTLTIQRTQQEDSAVYLCASSLVAGQTTKAFFGQGTRLTVV.

This clone was counted a few times. J is TRBJ2-5 and V is TRBV4-1, with D maybe TRBD2 (5 bases). Germline CDR1 is MGHRA and CDR2 is YSYEKL. Trimming took 4 bases from V and 2 from J, leaving 11 bases between them. The CDR3 has 14 amino acids. CDR3 in amino acids: CASSRSGNQETQYF. The CDR3 region has the DNA TGCGCCAGCAGCCGGTCGGGGAATCAAGAGACCCAGTACTTC.

V is TRBV4-3 and J is TRBJ1-4; D is unclear. Germline V gene sequence: CDR1 LGHNA, CDR2 YSLEER. The CDR3 contains 15 residues. V shed 1 base and J shed 2 bases, with 8 bases lying between them. CDR3 sequence: CASSQAHGTNEKLFF. For the CDR3, the DNA is TGCGCCAGCAGCCAAGCACACGGGACTAATGAAAAACTGTTTTTT.

The genes are TRBV3-1 (or the pseudogene TRBV3-2) and TRBJ2-7, with D perhaps matching TRBD1 (6 bases). This CDR3 comprises 18 residues. Germline-derived CDR1 and CDR2 are LGHDT and YNNKEL (reference sequence). V shed 0 bases and J shed 4 bases, with 22 bases lying between them. The CDR3 DNA is TGTGCCAGCAGCCAAGATCGACTCAACAGGGCACGGATTTACGAGCAGTACTTC. Translating it yields CASSQDRLNRARIYEQYF.

The chain employs TRBV5-1 and TRBJ2-2; 9 positions agree with TRBD2. With V trimmed by 4 bases and J by 5 bases, 12 bases remained unmatched. Per the germline V gene, CDR1 is SGHRS and CDR2 is YFSETQ. The CDR3 spans 17 residues. CDR3 residues: CASSTAGGSSRTGELFF. In nucleotides, the CDR3 is TGCGCCAGCAGCACAGCGGGGGGCTCCTCCCGGACCGGGGAGCTGTTTTTT.

V gene TRBV19 combines with J gene TRBJ2-2, with a possible D match to TRBD2 (6 bases). CDR3 length: 11 residues. The germline gives CDR1 LNHDA, CDR2 SQIVND (reference sequence). The CDR3 DNA is TGTGCGGGGGGTAACACCGGGGAGCTGTTTTTT. Translating it yields CAGGNTGELFF.

The chain links TRBV7-9 to TRBJ2-2, with 9 bases fitting TRBD2. The CDR3 is 16 residues long. Germline trimming cut 1 base from V and 1 base from J; bases unmatched to any gene: 1. Germline V gene data show CDR1 as SEHNR and CDR2 as FQNEAQ (reference sequence). As DNA, the CDR3 is TGTGCCAGCAGCTTAGGAGCGGGGGGGAACACCGGGGAGCTGTTTTTT. This codes for CASSLGAGGNTGELFF.

The chain is built from TRBV18 and TRBJ1-1; 8 bases agree with TRBD1. The CDR3 is 15 residues long. With V trimmed by 2 bases and J by 1 base, 3 bases remained unmatched. CDR1 KGHSH and CDR2 LQKENI come from the germline V gene. CDR3 bases: TGTGCCAGCTCACCAGGACAGGGAGGGAACACTGAAGCTTTCTTT. It encodes CASSPGQGGNTEAFF.

The rearrangement joins TRBV11-3 to TRBJ2-1; 9 positions agree with TRBD1. Trimming cost V 4 bases and J 4 bases; bases outside gene matches: 5. This CDR3 spans 15 amino acids. Germline CDR1 and CDR2: SGHNT and YENEEA. As DNA, the CDR3 is TGTGCCAGCAGCTCAGACGGGACAGGGTACAATGAGCAGTTCTTC. Its translation is CASSSDGTGYNEQFF.

The V gene is TRBV7-3, the J gene TRBJ2-3, with 8 bases lining up with TRBD1. CDR3 length: 16 amino acids. Germline CDR1 reads SGHTA; CDR2 reads FQGTGA. J was trimmed by 3 bases and V by 5 bases; bases with no gene match: 10. CDR3 sequence: CASSNNGQGGTDTQYF. Here the CDR3 DNA reads TGTGCCAGCAGCAATAACGGACAGGGCGGGACAGATACGCAGTATTTT.

This chain connects TRBV5-1 to TRBJ2-3, with 12 nucleotides matching TRBD2. The CDR3 length is 15 residues. Germline CDR1 is SGHRS and CDR2 is YFSETQ. J was trimmed by 6 bases and V by 7 bases; bases with no gene match: 9. This chain's CDR3 is CASALLAGGPDTQYF. CDR3 DNA sequence: TGCGCCAGCGCCTTACTAGCGGGGGGACCTGATACGCAGTATTTT.

The CDR3 protein is CASSLAGTGAVREQYF. The CDR3 DNA is TGCGCCAGCAGCTTGGCCGGGACAGGGGCTGTCCGCGAGCAGTACTTC. V is TRBV5-1 and J is TRBJ2-7; 10 nucleotides align to TRBD1. The CDR3 is 16 amino acids. Germline trimming cut 0 bases from V and 6 bases from J; bases unmatched to any gene: 9. CDR1 SGHRS and CDR2 YFSETQ come from the germline V gene.

J is TRBJ2-2 and V is TRBV6-1, with D hard to call. The CDR3 covers 15 residues. Trimming left V 1 base short and J 1 base short, with 7 bases between. The germline V gene has CDR1 MNHNS and CDR2 SASEGT. The DNA of the CDR3 is TGTGCCAGCAGTGAAGGTGGCAGGAACACCGGGGAGCTGTTTTTT. Its translation: CASSEGGRNTGELFF.